Below, 28 T cell receptor beta chains from the same sample are listed, as sequenced in a study of regulatory T cells in long-lasting Graves disease. Stated time point: persistent/refractory GD, antithyroid drugs over 5 years with positive TRAb. RNA isolated from PBMCs was used to make the TCR library. Through Arm-PCR of CDR3 regions and iRepertoire HTBI primers, TCR beta libraries were built. Each CDR3 protein gets one entry after TCRdb re-called the multiplex PCR reads with MiXCR. There are about 470,000 distinct CDR3 sequences in the sample; less than 25% occur only once, and over 7.5% lies in the top ten. This specimen was peripheral blood mononuclear cells (PBMCs), taken when the disease was refractory, from a patient treated with antithyroid drugs. The receptors originated from a female donor with Graves disease.

This clonotype was seen a few times. V is TRBV27 and J is TRBJ1-1, with TRBD1 matching over 7 bases. The CDR3 contains 17 residues. Losses at the gene ends were 6 bases for V and 11 bases for J; bases not matched to a gene: 24. The V gene's germline CDR1 is MNHEY and CDR2 SMNVEV (reference sequence). The CDR3 is CASRPNLRDRGLVGAFF. CDR3 DNA: TGTGCCAGCAGACCCAACCTCCGGGACAGAGGGTTAGTTGGGGCTTTCTTT.

This clonotype was seen repeatedly, ten times or more. A much larger clone is a single base away; this may be a read error. The CDR3 nucleotides read TGTGCCAGCAGTTTAGCTGGAGGGCACACTGAAGCTTTCTTT. Protein product: CASSLAGGHTEAFF. The genes are TRBV12-3 or TRBV12-4 and TRBJ1-1; D gene uncertain. The CDR3 spans 14 residues. Trimming left V 0 bases short and J 3 bases short, with 8 bases between.

The chain combines TRBV2 with TRBJ2-4; TRBD2 matches at 7 bases. CDR1 and CDR2 (germline): SNHLY, FYNNEI. V lost 4 bases, J lost 2 bases, and 5 bases stayed unmatched. The CDR3 has 15 residues. The CDR3 here is CASSVGGRPKNIQYF. CDR3 nucleotide sequence: TGTGCCAGCAGTGTTGGCGGGAGACCCAAAAACATTCAGTACTTC.

In this sample, this clonotype turned up a few times. The chain couples TRBV7-2 to TRBJ1-1; TRBD1 might be the D (5 bases). The CDR3 runs 14 residues. CDR1 and CDR2 from the germline V gene are SGHTA and FQGNSA. V was shortened by 0 bases and J by 7 bases, with 12 bases between the two germline ends. Here the CDR3 DNA reads TGTGCCAGCAGCTTAGCGCTGGAGGGGATTGAAGCTTTCTTT. Its translation: CASSLALEGIEAFF.

This clonotype was observed a few times. V gene TRBV18 combines with J gene TRBJ2-2, with D possibly being TRBD1 (6 bases). The V gene lost 2 bases and the J gene lost 15 bases, with 16 bases spanning the gap. The CDR3 is 13 residues long. Germline CDR1 and CDR2: KGHSH and LQKENI. CDR3 loop: CASSPYWDGQMFF. CDR3 coding DNA: TGTGCCAGCTCACCATATTGGGACGGACAGATGTTTTTT.

This clonotype was seen repeatedly, ten times or more. J is TRBJ2-7 and V is TRBV6-2 or TRBV6-3, with D unclear. V lost 7 bases and J lost 1, with 11 bases in between. This CDR3 is 13 amino acids long. Per the germline V gene, CDR1 is MNHEY and CDR2 is SVGEGT. The CDR3 nucleotides are TGTGCCAGCAACCGGGCGGAGTCCTACGAGCAGTACTTC. Residues: CASNRAESYEQYF.

This clonotype was recorded many times. The chain is built from TRBV2 and TRBJ2-2, with D perhaps matching TRBD2 (6 bases). Germline V gene sequence: CDR1 SNHLY, CDR2 FYNNEI. Trimming took off 8 bases at V and 2 bases at J, with 12 bases between the two ends. The CDR3 is 14 amino acids. CDR3: CASGRDSNTGELFF. In nucleotides, the CDR3 is TGTGCCAGCGGGCGGGACTCAAACACCGGGGAGCTGTTTTTT. Variable domain in full (rest from reference TRBV2 and TRBJ2-2): EPEVTQTPSHQVTQMGQEVILRCVPISNHLYFYWYRQILGQKVEFLVSFYNNEISEKSEIFDDQFSVERPDGSNFTLKIRSTKLEDSAMYFCASGRDSNTGELFFGEGSRLTVL.

The chain recombines TRBV28 with TRBJ2-6; 8 bases align to TRBD1. V dropped 6 bases and J dropped 2; count of bases not matched to a gene: 6. The CDR3 consists of 16 residues. The germline gives CDR1 MDHEN, CDR2 SYDVKM. The CDR3 DNA follows: TGTGCCAGCAGGGGACAGGTTTATGCTGGGGCCAACGTCCTGACTTTC. This encodes CASRGQVYAGANVLTF.

This clonotype was seen ten or more times. The V and J genes are TRBV12-3 or TRBV12-4 and TRBJ2-2; 7 bases are a match to TRBD2. The ends lost 9 bases at V and 6 bases at J; junction bases unmatched: 19. This CDR3 comprises 17 residues. The chain's CDR3 is CARPDLAVNKRSGELFF. CDR3 nucleotide sequence: TGTGCCAGGCCGGATCTAGCGGTTAACAAGAGGTCCGGGGAGCTGTTTTTT.

The sample holds a few counts of this clonotype. This chain uses TRBV20-1 with TRBJ1-5; maybe TRBD1 (6 bases). CDR1 and CDR2 from the germline V gene are DFQATT and SNEGSKA (reference sequence). Trimming cost V 1 base and J 7 bases, with 17 bases left between them. The CDR3 is 15 residues long. Here the CDR3 DNA reads TGCAGTGCTAGAGTGCCGGGACATAGTGGCCAGCCCCAGCATTTT. This gives the protein CSARVPGHSGQPQHF.

This clonotype has at least ten counts. DNA for the CDR3: TGTGCCATCAGTAGCAATGGGGGGGCGCTTAGCGAGCAGTACTTC. The encoded protein is CAISSNGGALSEQYF. This chain uses TRBV10-3 with TRBJ2-7; D perhaps matches TRBD2 (7 bases). This CDR3 comprises 15 residues. V lost 5 bases, J lost 6 bases, and 20 bases lay in between. Germline V gene lookup returns CDR1 ENHRY and CDR2 SYGVKD.

This clonotype occurred a few times. CDR3 loop: CASTPDWSNYGYTF. The CDR3 DNA sequence: TGTGCCAGTACTCCGGACTGGAGTAACTATGGCTACACCTTC. The gene calls are TRBV19 and TRBJ1-2; no reliable D call. Trimming pared 7 bases from V and 1 base from J, leaving 13 bases between. Germline V gene data show CDR1 as LNHDA and CDR2 as SQIVND (reference sequence). The CDR3 has 14 amino acids.

The rearrangement joins TRBV6-2 or TRBV6-3 to TRBJ2-7; TRBD1 matches 7 bases. Germline CDR1 and CDR2: MNHEY and SVGEGT. This CDR3 has 13 residues. The junction had 7 bases not matched to a gene; V was cut back by 6 bases and J by 5 bases. The CDR3 here is CASSQGQNHEQYF. CDR3 nucleotides: TGTGCCAGCAGCCAGGGACAGAACCACGAGCAGTACTTC.

This clonotype has only one observation. The V gene is TRBV5-1, the J gene TRBJ2-7; the match to TRBD2 covers 7 bases. Germline V lookup: CDR1 SGHRS, CDR2 YFSETQ. This CDR3 region has 15 residues. Trimming cost V 1 base and J 3 bases; bases outside gene matches: 7. CDR3 sequence (DNA): TGCGCCAGCAGCTTGAGTAGCGGGCCACTCTACGAGCAGTACTTC. Translation gives CASSLSSGPLYEQYF.

The rearrangement uses TRBV5-5 and TRBJ1-2; unclear D gene. Germline V gene lookup returns CDR1 SGHKS and CDR2 YYEKEE (reference sequence). This CDR3 has 12 amino acids. V lost 4 bases, J lost 4 bases, and 8 bases lay in between. In DNA, the CDR3 is TGTGCCAGCAGCCGGGTAGGCTATGGCTACACCTTC. Protein: CASSRVGYGYTF. The variable domain in full, completed from reference TRBV5-5 and TRBJ1-2, reads DAGVTQSPTHLIKTRGQQVTLRCSPISGHKSVSWYQQVLGQGPQFIFQYYEKEERGRGNFPDRFSARQFPNYSSELNVNALLLGDSALYLCASSRVGYGYTFGSGTRLTVV.

The rearrangement joins TRBV7-9 to TRBJ2-7; D might be TRBD2 (6 bases). V lost 1 base and J lost 5, with 12 bases in between. CDR3 length: 14 amino acids. Germline CDR1 SEHNR, CDR2 FQNEAQ (reference sequence). CDR3 amino acids: CASSLGLGSDEQYF. For the CDR3, the DNA is TGTGCCAGCAGCTTAGGCCTCGGGAGTGACGAGCAGTACTTC.

This clonotype was found many times. The chain links TRBV6-1 to TRBJ1-4; a possible D gene is TRBD1 (5 bases). Trimming pared 6 bases from V and 7 bases from J, leaving 15 bases between. CDR1 is MNHNS, CDR2 SASEGT, per germline. CDR3 length equals 14 residues. CDR3 loop: CASRTPGLREKLFF. CDR3 nucleotides: TGTGCCAGCAGGACTCCGGGACTACGTGAAAAACTGTTTTTT.

V and J are TRBV11-3 and TRBJ2-2; 11 nucleotides align to TRBD2. The CDR3 loop spans 16 amino acids. Germline assignment: CDR1 SGHNT and CDR2 YENEEA. V was pared by 4 bases and J by 4 bases, with 5 bases of the junction left unmatched. The DNA of the CDR3 is TGTGCCAGCAGCTACAGACTAGCGGGAATCACCGGGGAGCTGTTTTTT. Encoded protein: CASSYRLAGITGELFF.

This clonotype has a single count. V usage is TRBV6-1 and J usage is TRBJ2-3, with D tentatively TRBD1 or TRBD2 (6 bases each). Germline CDR1 reads MNHNS; CDR2 reads SASEGT. V was clipped by 2 bases and J by 1 base, with 10 bases between them. This CDR3 has 15 residues. The CDR3 DNA reads TGTGCCAGCAGTGAACTGGGGGGCGGCACAGATACGCAGTATTTT. The encoded protein is CASSELGGGTDTQYF.

A few counts support this clonotype. The chain recombines TRBV7-9 with TRBJ1-1; 8 bases are shared with TRBD1. The length of the CDR3 is 13 residues. V shed 5 bases, J shed 7 bases, and the junction held 6 bases outside the gene matches. Germline CDR1 SEHNR, CDR2 FQNEAQ (reference sequence). CDR3 residues: CASSAQGGGEAFF. In nucleotides, the CDR3 is TGTGCCAGCAGCGCACAGGGGGGAGGTGAAGCTTTCTTT.

This chain connects TRBV7-9 to TRBJ2-1; no clear D. CDR3 length: 15 amino acids. V lost 7 bases and J lost 4, with 17 bases in between. Looked up from germline, CDR1 is SEHNR and CDR2 is FQNEAQ (reference sequence). Written as DNA, the CDR3 is TGTGCCAGCATTGGGTCCCCTGCTGCGTACAATGAGCAGTTCTTC. This gives the protein CASIGSPAAYNEQFF.

In regard to this clonotype: The junction does not match germline at one end; this may be a read error. This rearrangement joins TRBV2 to TRBJ1-2; D perhaps matches TRBD1 (5 bases). The CDR3 runs to 13 residues. The germline CDR1 and CDR2 sequences are SNHLY and FYNNEI. In nucleotides, the CDR3 is TGTGCTAGCAGTGTGCCGTCAGGGTATAGCTACACCTTC. Protein: CASSVPSGYSYTF.

This clonotype came up many times. The V call is TRBV13, the J call TRBJ2-7; D is unresolved. The CDR3 is made up of 15 amino acids. V was cut by 1 base and J by 2 bases, with 12 bases left in between. The germline V gene has CDR1 PRHDT and CDR2 FYEKMQ (reference sequence). The CDR3 nucleotides read TGTGCCAGCAGCTTAGAGATTAACCGAGCCTACGAGCAGTACTTC. It yields the protein CASSLEINRAYEQYF.

In regard to this clonotype: A clone one base away is much larger, so this may be a read error. Likely a read error: the CDR3 ends without its conserved phenylalanine or tryptophan. The gene calls are TRBV29-1 and TRBJ1-2; 8 bases fit TRBD1. Looked up from germline, CDR1 is SQVTM and CDR2 is ANQGSEA. The CDR3 loop spans 11 amino acids. Losses at the gene ends were 6 bases for V and 4 bases for J; bases not matched to a gene: 1. CDR3 coding DNA: TGCAGCGTAGACAGGGGCTATGGCTACACCCTC. Translated, it gives CSVDRGYGYTL.

This clonotype appeared many times. The chain is built from TRBV6-1 and TRBJ2-7, with 7 positions matching TRBD1. The length of the CDR3 is 13 residues. CDR1 is MNHNS and CDR2 is SASEGT in the germline V gene. The V and J ends lost 7 bases and 4 bases, in that order; junction bases with no gene match: 7. The CDR3 sequence is CASTTRGPYEQYF. In nucleotides, the CDR3 is TGTGCCAGCACTACTAGGGGGCCTTACGAGCAGTACTTC.

The V call is TRBV29-1, the J call TRBJ1-1; D is uncertain. The CDR3 is 10 residues long. V was clipped by 5 bases and J by 5 bases, with 6 bases between them. In germline, CDR1 is SQVTM, CDR2 ANQGSEA. This CDR3 reads CSVKRTEAFF. In DNA, the CDR3 is TGCAGCGTTAAAAGGACTGAAGCTTTCTTT.

This clonotype was recorded many times. The rearrangement links TRBV20-1 to TRBJ1-6; 7 bases map to TRBD1. V trimming: 5 bases; J trimming: 10 bases; junction bases outside the gene matches: 20. The CDR3 extends over 17 amino acids. Germline V gene data show CDR1 as DFQATT and CDR2 as SNEGSKA (reference sequence). The CDR3 bases are TGCAGTGCTCCCGTTAGTGAGGGGGCGTCGCTCGTATCACCCCTCCACTTT. Its translation: CSAPVSEGASLVSPLHF.

This clonotype came up a few times. The chain is built from TRBV20-1 and TRBJ2-7; 7 bases fit TRBD1. Germline V gene data show CDR1 as DFQATT and CDR2 as SNEGSKA (reference sequence). This CDR3 contains 13 residues. V lost 5 bases, J lost 2 bases, and 6 bases stayed unmatched. The CDR3 DNA follows: TGCAGTGCTCCTACTAGGGGGCCCTACGAGCAGTACTTC. Its translation: CSAPTRGPYEQYF.